This T cell receptor (beta chain) derives from a study of regulatory T cells in long-lasting Graves disease. Between the trimmed V and J ends, which lost 0 bases and 4 bases, there was a span of 1 base. The CDR3 totals 11 residues. Per germline, CDR1 GTSNPN and CDR2 SVGIG (reference sequence). As to time point: newly diagnosed GD, antithyroid drugs for less than 3 months. There was RNA extracted from PBMCs, and the TCR library was made from it. This clonotype was detected ten times or more. Libraries of TCR beta came from iRepertoire HTBI primers plus Arm-PCR of CDR3 regions. TCRdb ran MiXCR on the multiplex PCR reads and lists one entry per CDR3 protein. The sample lists roughly 530,000 distinct CDR3 sequences; around 15% were seen once. The same sample was also studied in work on T cells in Graves' hyperthyroidism and ophthalmopathy. That source adds: Appearing also in blood were most of the thyroid clonotypes expanded above 0.001.

This rearrangement joins TRBV30 to TRBJ1-3; D is unclear. This material consisted of peripheral blood mononuclear cells (PBMCs), taken at new diagnosis, from a patient treated with antithyroid drugs. The sequence was collected from a woman in her forties or fifties with Graves disease. The CDR3 is CAWSVGNTIYF. Written as DNA, the CDR3 is TGTGCCTGGAGTGTAGGAAACACCATATATTTT.